This TCR beta chain was recovered during a study of tumor-infiltrating lymphocytes in primary liver carcinoma. Looking at the study overall: Primary liver carcinomas in the patients were surgically resected. Patients, male and female, were 30 to 69 years old. Productive TCRbeta read counts per sample ran from roughly 3.7 to 6.8 million and were similar across tissue types.

Trimming cost V 8 bases and J 0 bases, with 14 bases left between them. The CDR3 totals 15 residues. The germline gives CDR1 MNHEY, CDR2 SVGEGT. With a constant-region primer, TCR beta cDNA was made from approximately 450 ng of total RNA. It was through three nested multiplex PCR rounds of slightly modified ARM-PCR that TCR beta libraries arose. TRBV1-TRBV30 forward primers paired with a C-beta reverse primer drove the first two PCR rounds, approximately 11 cycles each. MiXCR, applied by TCRdb to the multiplex PCR reads, yields one record per CDR3 protein. This table has over 250,000 distinct CDR3 sequences, around three fifths appearing once. For blood RNA, unsorted whole blood served as the source, and germline DNA was extracted too. With chronic HBV infection, the patients were also treatment-naive.

The chain uses TRBV6-2 or TRBV6-3 and TRBJ1-5; D is uncertain. Sequences were obtained from peripheral blood. The origin of this receptor is a woman in her twenties or thirties with primary liver carcinoma and hepatitis B virus infection. The CDR3 DNA follows: TGTGCCAGCTCCCCTCGGCACTTTAGCAATCAGCCCCAGCATTTT. Protein sequence: CASSPRHFSNQPQHF.